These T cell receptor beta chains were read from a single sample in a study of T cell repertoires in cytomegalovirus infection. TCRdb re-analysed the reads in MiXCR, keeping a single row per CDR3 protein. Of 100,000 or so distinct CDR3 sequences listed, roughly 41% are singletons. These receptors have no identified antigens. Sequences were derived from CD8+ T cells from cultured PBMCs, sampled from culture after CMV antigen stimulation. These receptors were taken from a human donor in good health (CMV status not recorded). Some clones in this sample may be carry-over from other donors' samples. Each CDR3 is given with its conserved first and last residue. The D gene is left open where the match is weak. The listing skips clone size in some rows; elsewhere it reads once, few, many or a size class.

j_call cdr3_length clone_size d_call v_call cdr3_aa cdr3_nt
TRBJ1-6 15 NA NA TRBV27 CASSPPRSYNSPLHF TGTGCCAGCAGCCCTCCCCGCTCCTATAATTCACCCCTCCACTTT
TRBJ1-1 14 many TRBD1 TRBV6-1 CASSERGRETEAFF TGTGCCAGCAGTGAAAGGGGGCGGGAAACTGAAGCTTTCTTT
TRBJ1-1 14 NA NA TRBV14 CASSQLTVNTEAFF TGTGCCAGCAGCCAGTTGACAGTGAACACTGAAGCTTTCTTT
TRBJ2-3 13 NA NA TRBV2 CASSDSRTDTQYF TGTGCCAGCAGTGATTCTAGAACAGATACGCAGTATTTT
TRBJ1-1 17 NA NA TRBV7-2 CASSSRREGGPNTEAFF TGTGCCAGCAGCTCCCGCCGGGAGGGCGGACCGAACACTGAAGCTTTCTTT
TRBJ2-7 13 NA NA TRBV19 CASSMGRGYEQYF TGTGCCAGTAGTATGGGTAGGGGTTACGAGCAGTACTTC
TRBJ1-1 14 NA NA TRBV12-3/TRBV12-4 CASSLVSVRTEAFF TGTGCCAGCAGTTTAGTTTCGGTAAGGACTGAAGCTTTCTTT
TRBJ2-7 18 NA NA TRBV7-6 CASSPTQSSGRGSYEQYF TGTGCCAGCAGCCCAACCCAAAGCAGCGGCCGTGGCTCCTACGAGCAGTACTTC
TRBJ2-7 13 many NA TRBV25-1 CASKMGQSYEQYF TGTGCCAGCAAGATGGGGCAGTCCTACGAGCAGTACTTC
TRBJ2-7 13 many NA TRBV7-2 CASSLFNFREQYF TGTGCCAGCAGCCTCTTCAATTTTCGCGAGCAGTACTTC
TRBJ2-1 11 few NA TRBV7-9 CASSYNLGQFF TGTGCCAGCAGCTACAACCTGGGGCAGTTCTTC
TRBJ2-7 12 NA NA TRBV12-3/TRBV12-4 CASSWDLGEQYF TGTGCCAGCAGCTGGGACCTTGGGGAGCAGTACTTC
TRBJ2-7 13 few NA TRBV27 CASSLRVYYEQYF TGTGCCAGCAGTTTAAGGGTCTACTACGAGCAGTACTTC
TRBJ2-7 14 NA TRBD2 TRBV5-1 CASSLAGTTYEQYF TGCGCCAGCAGCTTGGCCGGGACTACCTACGAGCAGTACTTC
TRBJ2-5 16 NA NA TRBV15 CATSRDRRVVMETQYF TGTGCCACCAGCAGAGATCGAAGGGTGGTTATGGAGACCCAGTACTTC
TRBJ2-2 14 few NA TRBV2 CASKRYGNTGELFF TGTGCCAGCAAGCGGTACGGAAACACCGGGGAGCTGTTTTTT
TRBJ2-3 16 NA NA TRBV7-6 CASSLRRGLGTDTQYF TGTGCCAGCAGCCTCCGGCGGGGACTGGGCACAGATACGCAGTATTTT
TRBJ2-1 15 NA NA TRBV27 CASSLGAAWANEQFF TGTGCCAGCAGTTTAGGGGCGGCATGGGCAAATGAGCAGTTCTTC
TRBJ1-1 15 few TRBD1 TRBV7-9 CASSSRQGWNTEAFF TGTGCCAGCAGCTCACGACAGGGGTGGAACACTGAAGCTTTCTTT
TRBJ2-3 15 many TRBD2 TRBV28 CASSPGGWDTDTQYF TGTGCCAGCAGTCCCGGGGGGTGGGACACAGATACGCAGTATTTT
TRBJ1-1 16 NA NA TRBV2 CASRARASPKDTEAFF TGTGCCAGCAGGGCCCGGGCTTCACCGAAGGACACTGAAGCTTTCTTT
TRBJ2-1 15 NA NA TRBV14 CASSQKTRQDNEQFF TGTGCCAGCAGCCAAAAGACTAGGCAAGACAATGAGCAGTTCTTC
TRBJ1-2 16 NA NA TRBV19 CASSLRTGRILDGYTF TGTGCCAGTAGTCTAAGGACGGGACGGATCCTCGATGGCTACACCTTC
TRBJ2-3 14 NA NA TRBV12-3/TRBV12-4 CASSTPEGPHTQYF TGTGCCAGCAGCACCCCGGAGGGGCCCCATACGCAGTATTTT
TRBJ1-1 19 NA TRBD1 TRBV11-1 CASSLNWGHPGQGVSEAFF TGTGCCAGCAGCTTAAATTGGGGCCACCCGGGACAGGGGGTGTCTGAAGCTTTCTTT
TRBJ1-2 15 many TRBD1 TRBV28 CASSAGQGASYGYTF TGTGCCAGCAGCGCGGGGCAGGGGGCGAGCTATGGCTACACCTTC
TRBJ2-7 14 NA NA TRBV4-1 CASSQEAGNYEQYF TGCGCCAGCAGCCAAGAAGCAGGGAACTACGAGCAGTACTTC
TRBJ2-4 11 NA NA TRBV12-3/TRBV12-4 CATGTLDIQYF TGTGCCACCGGGACACTAGACATTCAGTACTTC
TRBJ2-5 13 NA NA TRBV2 CATLAGHKETQYF TGTGCCACTCTGGCGGGGCATAAAGAGACCCAGTACTTC
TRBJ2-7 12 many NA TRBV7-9 CASSPGAAEQYF TGTGCCAGCAGCCCAGGGGCAGCAGAGCAGTACTTC
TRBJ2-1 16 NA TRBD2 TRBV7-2 CASSPQTAGVYNEQFF TGTGCCAGCAGCCCCCAAACGGCGGGGGTTTACAATGAGCAGTTCTTC
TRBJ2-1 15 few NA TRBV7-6 CASSSSPGSYNEQFF TGTGCCAGCAGCTCGAGCCCGGGTAGTTACAATGAGCAGTTCTTC
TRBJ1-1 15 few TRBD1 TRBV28 CASSIYRGGEGEAFF TGTGCCAGCAGTATCTACAGGGGCGGTGAGGGTGAAGCTTTCTTT
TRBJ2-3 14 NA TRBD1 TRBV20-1 CSAGDRGDTDTQYF TGCAGTGCTGGGGACAGGGGGGATACAGATACGCAGTATTTT
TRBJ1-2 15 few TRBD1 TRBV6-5 CASTHLTGGNGGYTF TGTGCCAGCACCCACCTTACAGGGGGCAACGGTGGCTACACCTTC
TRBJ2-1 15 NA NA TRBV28 CASSWQGGTYNEQFF TGTGCCAGCAGTTGGCAGGGAGGAACCTACAATGAGCAGTTCTTC
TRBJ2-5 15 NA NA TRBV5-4 CASSGPSTPSGTQYF TGTGCCAGCAGCGGGCCGTCAACCCCAAGTGGGACCCAGTACTTC
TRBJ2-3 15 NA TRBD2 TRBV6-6 CASSQRTSEEDTQYF TGTGCCAGCAGTCAAAGGACTAGCGAGGAGGATACGCAGTATTTT